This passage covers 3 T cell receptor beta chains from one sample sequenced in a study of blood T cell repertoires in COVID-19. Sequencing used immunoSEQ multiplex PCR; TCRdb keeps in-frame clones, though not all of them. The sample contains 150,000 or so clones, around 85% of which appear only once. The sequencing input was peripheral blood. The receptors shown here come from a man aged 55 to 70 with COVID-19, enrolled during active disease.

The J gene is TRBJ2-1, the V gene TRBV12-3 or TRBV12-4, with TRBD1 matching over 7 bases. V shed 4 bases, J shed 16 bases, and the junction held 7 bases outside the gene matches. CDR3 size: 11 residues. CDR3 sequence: CASSSGGQKFF. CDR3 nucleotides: TGTGCCAGCAGTTCTGGGGGACAGAAATTCTTC.

CDR3 DNA sequence: TGTGCCAGCAGTACGAGGACAGGGGACTATGGCTACACCTTC. It yields the protein CASSTRTGDYGYTF. The chain has TRBV6-6 and TRBJ1-2; 9 bases map to TRBD1. V was pared by 5 bases and J by 3 bases, with 4 bases of the junction left unmatched. This CDR3 spans 14 amino acids. CDR1 is MNHNY, CDR2 SVGAGI, per germline (reference sequence).

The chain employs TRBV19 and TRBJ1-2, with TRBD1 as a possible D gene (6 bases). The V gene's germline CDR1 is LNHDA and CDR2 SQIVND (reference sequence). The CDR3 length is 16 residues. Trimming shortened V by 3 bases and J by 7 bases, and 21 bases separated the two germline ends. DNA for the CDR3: TGTGCCAGTAGTATTGTTCGGGTCAGGGGAAACGCTGGCTACACCTTC. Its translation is CASSIVRVRGNAGYTF. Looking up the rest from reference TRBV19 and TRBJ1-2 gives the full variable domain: DGGITQSPKYLFRKEGQNVTLSCEQNLNHDAMYWYRQDPGQGLRLIYYSQIVNDFQKGDIAEGYSVSREKKESFPLTVTSAQKNPTAFYLCASSIVRVRGNAGYTFGSGTRLTVV.